This entry lists 16 T cell receptor beta chains sequenced from one sample in a study of vaccination effects on CD4 cells after COVID-19 (dated by TCRdb to 2021 to 2024). Libraries were prepared through the immunoSEQ multiplex PCR assay. Entries here come from immuneACCESS through TCRdb and include only in-frame sequences with V and J called. Some clones fail to appear in such tables; in the studies checked, an unresolved V gene covers under half of the shortfall, and the cause of the remainder is unknown. Here the sample has 65,000 to 90,000 clones; about four fifths occur a single time. Roughly 2.9% of the sample is taken by the ten largest. In the ViraFEST assay, PBMC were stimulated with viral peptide pools, and antigen-specific CD4+ T cell clonotypes were then identified by expansion using TCR sequencing. After approximately 11 days of culture, CD4+ T cells were isolated with the EasySep CD4+ T cell isolation kit. Healthy vaccine recipients had no prior SARS-CoV-2 infection, confirmed by negative nucleocapsid antibodies before and after vaccination.

These receptors have no known antigen. The source was CD4+ T cells from PBMCs cultured with HCoV-NL63 spike peptides, collected before COVID-19 vaccination. The cell subset or site label for this specimen denotes: HCoV-NL63 spike overlapping peptide pool stimulation. The receptors derive from a human donor who received a COVID-19 vaccine.

This clone was seen only once. CDR3 region: CASSPLPTRYNEQFF. The CDR3 DNA is TGTGCCAGCTCACCCCTACCCACGCGATACAATGAGCAGTTCTTC. V and J are TRBV18 and TRBJ2-1; D is ambiguous. V lost 3 bases and J 4 bases, leaving 13 bases between the germline ends. Looked up from germline, CDR1 is KGHSH and CDR2 is LQKENI. The CDR3 is made up of 15 amino acids.

This chain uses TRBV18 with TRBJ2-3, with 11 bases lining up with TRBD1. The trim removed 4 bases at V and 3 bases at J, leaving 6 bases unmatched. Looked up from germline, CDR1 is KGHSH and CDR2 is LQKENI. CDR3 length: 16 amino acids. CDR3 region: CASSQGTGGKTDTQYF. The DNA for the CDR3 is TGTGCCAGCTCACAGGGGACAGGGGGAAAAACAGATACGCAGTATTTT.

This clone was seen a few times. The rearrangement uses TRBV15 and TRBJ2-1; D is possibly TRBD2 (5 bases). Germline V gives CDR1 LNHNV, CDR2 YYDKDF (reference sequence). This CDR3 is 13 amino acids long. V dropped 3 bases and J dropped 3 bases, with 6 bases sitting between them. CDR3 coding DNA: TGTGCCACCAGCAGCGGGATCTACAATGAGCAGTTCTTC. This encodes CATSSGIYNEQFF.

This chain joins TRBV24-1 and TRBJ2-3; TRBD2 agrees at 7 bases. Losses at the gene ends were 3 bases for V and 1 base for J; bases not matched to a gene: 12. The CDR3 totals 18 residues. Germline V gives CDR1 KGHDR, CDR2 SFDVKD. The chain's CDR3 is CATSDIDHLAAGTDTQYF. The CDR3 nucleotides read TGTGCCACCAGTGATATCGACCATCTAGCGGCAGGCACAGATACGCAGTATTTT.

The V and J genes are TRBV30 and TRBJ2-5; 15 nucleotides align to TRBD2. Trimming removed 2 bases from V and 6 bases from J; junction bases left unmatched: 4. There are 15 residues in the CDR3. Germline lookup yields CDR1 GTSNPN and CDR2 SVGIG (reference sequence). CDR3 nucleotides: TGTGCCTGGAGTTGGACTAGCGGGGGGGATCAGACCCAGTACTTC. Its translation: CAWSWTSGGDQTQYF.

The chain has TRBV6-4 and TRBJ2-2, with unresolved D. The CDR3 runs to 13 residues. Germline loops: CDR1 MRHNA, CDR2 SNTAGT. Trimming removed 5 bases from V and 1 base from J, with 5 bases in between. The CDR3 DNA follows: TGTGCCAGCAGTCCCCTGAACACCGGGGAGCTGTTTTTT. Translating it yields CASSPLNTGELFF.

This chain connects TRBV28 to TRBJ1-2, with TRBD1 as a possible D gene (5 bases). This CDR3 has 14 residues. Germline CDR1 reads MDHEN; CDR2 reads SYDVKM. Deletions cut 4 bases from V and 7 bases from J, with 16 bases between. The CDR3 loop is CASSSGGRDLGYTF. CDR3 sequence (DNA): TGTGCCAGCAGTTCCGGAGGCAGGGATCTTGGCTACACCTTC.

The V gene is TRBV7-2, the J gene TRBJ2-3, with no clear D. Germline CDR1 and CDR2: SGHTA and FQGNSA. This CDR3 contains 12 residues. The V and J ends lost 4 bases and 6 bases respectively, with 8 bases between them. CDR3 sequence reads: CASSSYGDTQYF. The DNA for the CDR3 is TGTGCCAGCAGCTCTTACGGGGATACGCAGTATTTT. Filled out from reference TRBV7-2 and TRBJ2-3, the complete variable domain reads GAGVSQSPSNKVTEKGKDVELRCDPISGHTALYWYRQSLGQGLEFLIYFQGNSAPDKSGLPSDRFSAERTGGSVSTLTIQRTQQEDSAVYLCASSSYGDTQYFGPGTRLTVL.

This clone was seen once. This chain uses TRBV6-9 with TRBJ2-7, with D perhaps matching TRBD1 (6 bases). Germline CDR1 reads MNHGY; CDR2 reads SVAAGI. There are 9 residues in the CDR3. The CDR3 nucleotides are TGTGCCAGACCGGGACACAAGCCAGTC. It encodes CARPGHKPV.

The count of this clone is one. The chain has TRBV18 and TRBJ2-5; possible D gene TRBD1, 6 bases. The CDR3 consists of 13 residues. V lost 6 bases to trimming and J lost 5 bases, with 13 bases between them. Germline CDR1 KGHSH, CDR2 LQKENI. CDR3 in amino acids: CASSNPGVETQYF. Here the CDR3 DNA reads TGTGCCAGCTCTAACCCAGGGGTTGAGACCCAGTACTTC.

The chain is built from TRBV18 and TRBJ1-5, with D perhaps TRBD1 (6 bases). The V end was cut by 5 bases, the J end by 0 bases, with 14 bases between. The germline gives CDR1 KGHSH, CDR2 LQKENI. The CDR3 has 16 amino acids. CDR3 in amino acids: CASSYSAGVSNQPQHF. The CDR3 nucleotides are TGTGCCAGCTCATACTCGGCAGGGGTTAGCAATCAGCCCCAGCATTTT.

The J gene is TRBJ1-2, the V gene TRBV6-1; no clear D. The CDR3 spans 15 residues. The V gene lost 1 base and the J gene lost 8 bases, with 17 bases spanning the gap. The V gene's germline CDR1 is MNHNS and CDR2 SASEGT. The CDR3 DNA follows: TGTGCCAGCAGTGAAGGGGGTGCAGGTTTAAGGGGCTACACCTTC. Translated, it gives CASSEGGAGLRGYTF.

The rearrangement links TRBV7-3 to TRBJ2-2, with a tentative D call TRBD1 (5 bases). The germline V and J ends were trimmed by 5 bases and 0 bases, with 16 bases remaining between them. Germline CDR1 is SGHTA and CDR2 is FQGTGA. This CDR3 has 17 amino acids. CDR3 in DNA: TGTGCCAGCAGCCCGCTATCCGACAGTACGAACACCGGGGAGCTGTTTTTT. Translated, it gives CASSPLSDSTNTGELFF.

This chain links TRBV14 with TRBJ1-2; TRBD1 aligns across 10 bases. J was trimmed by 5 bases and V by 3 bases; bases with no gene match: 15. The CDR3 covers 18 residues. The germline CDR1 and CDR2 sequences are SGHDN and FVKESK. CDR3: CASSQFLRPGQGSYGYTF. CDR3 nucleotide sequence: TGTGCCAGCAGCCAGTTTCTAAGACCGGGACAGGGGTCGTATGGCTACACCTTC.

This clone was recorded a few times. The chain links TRBV2 to TRBJ2-2; D uncertain. Germline assignment: CDR1 SNHLY and CDR2 FYNNEI. Trimming removed 4 bases from V and 1 base from J, with 10 bases in between. The CDR3 extends over 15 amino acids. CDR3 protein: CASSVGFKNTGELFF. The CDR3 DNA reads as TGTGCCAGCAGTGTAGGGTTCAAGAACACCGGGGAGCTGTTTTTT.

The rearrangement links TRBV12-3 or TRBV12-4 to TRBJ1-2, with D uncertain. Deletions cut 3 bases from V and 5 bases from J, with 4 bases between. This CDR3 has 11 amino acids. The CDR3 reads CASSFGYGYTF. The CDR3 nucleotides read TGTGCCAGCAGTTTCGGTTATGGCTACACCTTC.